The 23 T cell receptor beta chains below come from one sample, sequenced in a study of T cells after yellow fever vaccination. TCRdb passed the 5' RACE reads through MiXCR, listing each CDR3 protein once. The sample shows roughly 190,000 distinct CDR3 sequences, 8% to 13% of them seen only once. Sample: CD8+ T cells sorted from PBMCs, taken 15 days after the yellow fever booster vaccination. These TCRs come from a man aged 18 to 30 who received the YFV17D yellow fever vaccine.

The chain couples TRBV7-3 to TRBJ2-2; 9 nucleotides align to TRBD2. The germline V gene encodes CDR1 SGHTA and CDR2 FQGTGA. The V and J ends lost 5 bases and 1 base, in that order; junction bases with no gene match: 2. The CDR3 consists of 15 residues. CDR3 loop: CASSKTSGNTGELFF. CDR3 nucleotide sequence: TGTGCCAGCAGCAAGACTAGCGGGAACACCGGGGAGCTGTTTTTT.

The table lists this clonotype with many counts. This chain joins TRBV4-1 and TRBJ2-1; TRBD2 agrees at 12 bases. The CDR3 length is 17 residues. Germline V CDR1 and CDR2: MGHRA, YSYEKL. The J segment lost 6 bases and the V segment lost 3 bases, leaving 9 bases of the junction unmatched. The CDR3 protein is CASSHQRTSGEGNEQFF. Here the CDR3 DNA reads TGCGCCAGCAGCCACCAGAGGACTAGCGGGGAGGGCAATGAGCAGTTCTTC.

This clonotype appeared a single time. This chain uses TRBV7-2 with TRBJ1-2; tentative D call: TRBD1 (5 bases). Trimming pared 2 bases from V and 4 bases from J, leaving 14 bases between. CDR1 is SGHTA, CDR2 FQGNSA, per germline. The CDR3 is 15 amino acids. CDR3: CASSLRTPLPYGYTF. In nucleotides, the CDR3 is TGTGCCAGCAGCTTAAGGACACCCCTACCCTATGGCTACACCTTC.

There are many counts of this clonotype. Germline and junction disagree at one end, which may indicate a read error. The chain links TRBV4-3 to TRBJ2-7; the D gene is possibly TRBD2 (5 bases). The CDR3 runs 15 residues. Germline V gene data show CDR1 as LGHNA and CDR2 as YSLEER. CDR3: CASSEEDLPTYEQYF. The DNA for the CDR3 is TGCGCCAGCAGCGAAGAGGACTTGCCGACCTACGAGCAGTACTTC.

This clonotype was seen a few times. The V and J genes are TRBV20-1 and TRBJ2-7; 7 nucleotides agree with TRBD1. V was pared by 5 bases and J by 2 bases, with 9 bases of the junction left unmatched. This CDR3 spans 14 amino acids. Germline CDR1 and CDR2: DFQATT and SNEGSKA (reference sequence). The CDR3 region has the DNA TGCAGTGCTGGGGGACAGCCTCAGACCTACGAGCAGTACGTC. Translation gives CSAGGQPQTYEQYV.

This clonotype was recorded many times. The chain carries TRBV27 and TRBJ2-2; 8 bases fit TRBD1. CDR1 MNHEY and CDR2 SMNVEV come from the germline V gene (reference sequence). V gave up 2 bases and J gave up 1 base; unmatched junction bases: 6. The CDR3 totals 17 residues. CDR3 loop: CASSLLRGQGNTGELFF. The CDR3 bases are TGTGCCAGCAGTTTACTTCGAGGACAGGGGAACACCGGGGAGCTGTTTTTT.

This clonotype was detected a few times. The V gene is TRBV12-3 or TRBV12-4, the J gene TRBJ1-5; perhaps TRBD1 as D (6 bases). The ends were cut back, 4 bases at V and 1 base at J, with 17 bases in the middle. The CDR3 has 17 residues. CDR3 sequence: CASSYLRNRVSNQPQHF. CDR3 DNA: TGTGCCAGCAGTTATCTCCGGAACAGGGTGAGCAATCAGCCCCAGCATTTT.

This clonotype was observed a handful of times. The rearrangement uses TRBV11-2 and TRBJ1-2; the D gene is possibly TRBD1 (5 bases). The germline gives CDR1 SGHAT, CDR2 FQNNGV. CDR3 size: 16 residues. V was shortened by 5 bases and J by 4 bases, with 20 bases between the two germline ends. For the CDR3, the DNA is TGTGCCAGCAGCATCCTACCCGCGGGTGGGGGCTATGGCTACACCTTC. Its protein is CASSILPAGGGYGYTF.

The rearrangement joins TRBV29-1 to TRBJ2-2; 7 bases agree with TRBD1. Trimming removed 7 bases from V and 0 bases from J; junction bases left unmatched: 2. This CDR3 is built from 13 residues. Germline assignment: CDR1 SQVTM and CDR2 ANQGSEA. CDR3 protein: CSAQGANTGELFF. CDR3 sequence (DNA): TGCAGCGCCCAGGGGGCGAACACCGGGGAGCTGTTTTTT.

The genes are TRBV7-9 and TRBJ2-5, with 7 bases matching TRBD2. CDR1 is SEHNR and CDR2 is FQNEAQ in the germline V gene (reference sequence). The CDR3 is made up of 13 amino acids. The V segment lost 8 bases and the J segment 3 bases; nucleotides outside the gene matches: 6. The CDR3 sequence: CASRTSAEETQYF. The CDR3 DNA is TGTGCCAGCCGTACTAGCGCAGAAGAGACCCAGTACTTC.

This clonotype has more than one count but fewer than ten. The rearrangement joins TRBV6-2 or TRBV6-3 to TRBJ2-2; 9 nucleotides align to TRBD2. V was clipped by 5 bases and J by 1 base; unmatched bases: 8. CDR1 and CDR2 from the germline V gene are MNHEY and SVGEGT. The CDR3 is 17 amino acids. The CDR3 here is CASSIERGALNTGELFF. The DNA of the CDR3 is TGTGCCAGCAGTATCGAGCGGGGGGCCTTGAACACCGGGGAGCTGTTTTTT.

CDR3 region: CASRPGAAITRSYNEQFF. In DNA form, the CDR3 reads TGTGCCAGCAGGCCGGGGGCCGCGATAACAAGGTCCTACAATGAGCAGTTCTTC. V gene TRBV27 combines with J gene TRBJ2-1; TRBD1 or TRBD2 may be the D gene (6 bases each). Trimming removed 6 bases from V and 1 base from J, with 22 bases in between. CDR1 and CDR2 (germline): MNHEY, SMNVEV (reference sequence). CDR3 length: 18 residues.

This clonotype was seen more than once but under ten times. The chain recombines TRBV6-6 with TRBJ1-2; a possible D gene is TRBD1 (5 bases). CDR1 MNHNY and CDR2 SVGAGI come from the germline V gene (reference sequence). V was clipped by 2 bases and J by 0 bases, with 10 bases between them. The CDR3 spans 15 residues. The CDR3 region is CASSYRQGANYGYTF. As DNA, the CDR3 is TGTGCCAGCAGTTACCGTCAGGGAGCTAACTATGGCTACACCTTC.

The CDR3 DNA reads as TGTGCCAGCAGCTCGACAGGGTTCACAGATACGCAGTATTTT. It is translated as CASSSTGFTDTQYF. The chain uses TRBV7-9 and TRBJ2-3; 7 bases map to TRBD1. V lost 4 bases, J lost 2 bases, and 3 bases stayed unmatched. The CDR3 has 14 residues. In germline, CDR1 is SEHNR, CDR2 FQNEAQ (reference sequence).

This clonotype turned up a few times. The rearrangement uses TRBV2 and TRBJ2-3; unclear D gene. CDR1 and CDR2 from the germline V gene are SNHLY and FYNNEI. The V and J ends lost 3 bases and 4 bases respectively, with 5 bases between them. The CDR3 runs to 12 residues. The CDR3 DNA follows: TGTGCCAGCAGTGACAGATCAGATACGCAGTATTTT. Translating gives CASSDRSDTQYF.

This sequence joins TRBV5-1 and TRBJ1-4, with a weak D call TRBD1 (6 bases). CDR1 SGHRS and CDR2 YFSETQ come from the germline V gene. The V end lost 4 bases, the J end lost 6 bases, and 19 bases lay between the germline ends. The CDR3 extends over 16 amino acids. The CDR3, as DNA: TGCGCCAGCAGCCTTTATTTCAGGGGTGACTATGAAAAACTGTTTTTT. Translated, it gives CASSLYFRGDYEKLFF.

The table lists this clonotype with many counts. This chain joins TRBV7-3 and TRBJ1-1; D is undetermined. Germline values: CDR1 SGHTA, CDR2 FQGTGA. V dropped 4 bases and J dropped 2 bases, with 17 bases sitting between them. The CDR3 runs 16 residues. The CDR3 DNA is TGTGCCAGCAGCTCGGACGGAGCCTACTTAAACACTGAAGCTTTCTTT. It encodes CASSSDGAYLNTEAFF.

This clonotype was seen a few times. The chain combines TRBV5-4 with TRBJ2-5, with D perhaps being TRBD1 or TRBD2 (6 bases each). Trimming left V 2 bases short and J 5 bases short, with 13 bases between. The germline V gene encodes CDR1 SGHNT and CDR2 YYREEE (reference sequence). The CDR3 sequence is 14 residues long. The CDR3 DNA is TGTGCCAGCAGCTTCCTGGGGGGCGTCGAGACCCAGTACTTC. Amino acids: CASSFLGGVETQYF.

The sample holds many counts of this clonotype. This chain links TRBV6-5 with TRBJ2-1, with TRBD2 matching 7 bases. J lost 9 bases, V lost 1 base, and 3 bases had no gene match. CDR1 is MNHEY and CDR2 is SVGAGI in the germline V gene. This CDR3 spans 13 amino acids. CDR3 region: CASSYFQRGEQFF. CDR3 DNA sequence: TGTGCCAGCAGTTACTTTCAGCGGGGTGAGCAGTTCTTC.

This rearrangement joins TRBV7-2 to TRBJ2-2; 10 bases map to TRBD1. The ends lost 1 base at V and 7 bases at J; junction bases unmatched: 12. The germline V gene has CDR1 SGHTA and CDR2 FQGNSA. The CDR3 has 18 amino acids. The chain's CDR3 is CASSLGPPTGGKGGELFF. In DNA form, the CDR3 reads TGTGCCAGCAGCTTAGGTCCCCCGACAGGGGGCAAAGGCGGGGAGCTGTTTTTT. Full variable domain (outside the CDR3, taken from reference TRBV7-2 and TRBJ2-2): GAGVSQSPSNKVTEKGKDVELRCDPISGHTALYWYRQSLGQGLEFLIYFQGNSAPDKSGLPSDRFSAERTGGSVSTLTIQRTQQEDSAVYLCASSLGPPTGGKGGELFFGEGSRLTVL.

V usage is TRBV5-1 and J usage is TRBJ2-2, with 7 bases fitting TRBD1. Germline CDR1 is SGHRS and CDR2 is YFSETQ. After removal of 4 bases from V and 5 bases from J, the junction contained 8 bases not matched to a gene. CDR3 size: 15 residues. The CDR3 protein is CASSEHRGRTGELFF. The CDR3 coding sequence is TGCGCCAGCAGCGAACACAGGGGACGTACCGGGGAGCTGTTTTTT.

This clonotype was seen ten or more times. The chain carries TRBV27 and TRBJ1-6; D remains ambiguous. With 5 bases removed from V and 1 base from J, the gap between germline ends came to 3 bases. This CDR3 has 13 amino acids. The V gene's germline CDR1 is MNHEY and CDR2 SMNVEV (reference sequence). CDR3 in DNA: TGTGCCAGCAGTCCGTCCTATAATTCACCCCTCCACTTT. It translates to CASSPSYNSPLHF.

This clonotype was counted only a few times. The chain is built from TRBV6-5 and TRBJ2-7; D ambiguous. The germline CDR1 and CDR2 sequences are MNHEY and SVGAGI. This CDR3 is built from 11 residues. The CDR3 DNA reads as TGTGCCATCCACGACTTGGGTCGGCGGTGCGTC. Protein sequence: CAIHDLGRRCV.